Included here is one T cell receptor (beta chain) sequence, with context. Its antigen is not identified. This CDR3 has 20 amino acids. Trimming removed 6 bases from V and 2 bases from J; junction bases left unmatched: 19. Germline CDR1 is MDHEN and CDR2 is SYDVKM. Every patient experienced relapse after autologous stem cell transplantation, and brentuximab vedotin exposure varied. The data were obtained in a study of PD-1 blockade in classical Hodgkin lymphoma. Study-wide results and limits: There was a significant rise in CD4+ TCR diversity by C4D1, with no such rise for CD8+. Newly diagnosed patients were reported to start with lower TCR diversity than healthy donors. Complete responders had baseline diversity similar to newly diagnosed patients.

Generated by immunoSEQ multiplex PCR, the TCRdb table keeps only in-frame clones and is missing some. In the table there are some 60,000 clones, about 88% of which are singletons. The material sequenced was peripheral blood mononuclear cells (PBMCs), taken at baseline. The V call is TRBV28, the J call TRBJ2-2, with 9 nucleotides matching TRBD2. This receptor was obtained from a human donor with classical Hodgkin lymphoma. CDR3 DNA: TGTGCCAGCAGCCCCTGGTGGTTAGCGGGAGATATACGCAACACCGGGGAGCTGTTTTTT. Encoded protein: CASSPWWLAGDIRNTGELFF.